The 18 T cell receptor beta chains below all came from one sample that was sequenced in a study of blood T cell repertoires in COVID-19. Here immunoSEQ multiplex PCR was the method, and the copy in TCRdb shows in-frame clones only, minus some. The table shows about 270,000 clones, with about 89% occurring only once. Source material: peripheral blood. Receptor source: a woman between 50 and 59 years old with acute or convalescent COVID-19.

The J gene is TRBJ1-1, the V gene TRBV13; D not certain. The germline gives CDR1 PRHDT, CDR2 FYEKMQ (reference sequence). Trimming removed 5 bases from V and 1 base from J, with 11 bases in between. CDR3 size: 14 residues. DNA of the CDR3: TGTGCCAGCAGCCCTGCGGTTACGAACACTGAAGCTTTCTTT. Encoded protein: CASSPAVTNTEAFF.

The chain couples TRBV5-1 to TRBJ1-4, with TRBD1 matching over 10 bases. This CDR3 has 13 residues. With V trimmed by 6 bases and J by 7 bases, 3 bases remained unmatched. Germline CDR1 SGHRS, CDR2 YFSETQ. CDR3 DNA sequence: TGCGCCAGCACCGGACAGGGGGGTGAAAAACTGTTTTTT. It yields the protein CASTGQGGEKLFF.

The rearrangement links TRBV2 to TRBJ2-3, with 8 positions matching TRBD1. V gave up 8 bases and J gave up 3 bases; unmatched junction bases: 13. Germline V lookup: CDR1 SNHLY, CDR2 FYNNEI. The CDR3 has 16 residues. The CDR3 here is CASGSSTGEFTDTQYF. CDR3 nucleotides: TGTGCCAGCGGATCCTCGACAGGGGAGTTTACAGATACGCAGTATTTT.

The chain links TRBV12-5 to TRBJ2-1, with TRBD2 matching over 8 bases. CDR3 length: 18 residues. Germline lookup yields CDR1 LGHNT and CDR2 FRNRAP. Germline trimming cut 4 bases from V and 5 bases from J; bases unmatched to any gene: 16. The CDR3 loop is CASGWDLYRLAPNNEQFF. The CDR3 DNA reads TGTGCTAGTGGTTGGGACCTTTACAGACTAGCGCCCAACAATGAGCAGTTCTTC.

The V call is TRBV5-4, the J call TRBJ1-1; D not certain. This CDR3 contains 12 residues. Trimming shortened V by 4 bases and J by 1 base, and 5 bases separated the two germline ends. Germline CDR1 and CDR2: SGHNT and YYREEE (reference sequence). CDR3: CASSRQNTEAFF. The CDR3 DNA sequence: TGTGCCAGCAGCAGACAGAACACTGAAGCTTTCTTT. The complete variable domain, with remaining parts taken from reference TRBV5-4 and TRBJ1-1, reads ETGVTQSPTHLIKTRGQQVTLRCSSQSGHNTVSWYQQALGQGPQFIFQYYREEENGRGNFPPRFSGLQFPNYSSELNVNALELDDSALYLCASSRQNTEAFFGQGTRLTVV.

The CDR3 is CASSPGTRLYEQYF. CDR3 nucleotides: TGTGCCAGCAGCCCCGGGACTAGGCTATACGAGCAGTACTTC. The chain couples TRBV28 to TRBJ2-7, with 8 bases aligning to TRBD2. CDR3 length: 14 residues. V lost 6 bases, J lost 4 bases, and 8 bases stayed unmatched. Germline V gives CDR1 MDHEN, CDR2 SYDVKM.

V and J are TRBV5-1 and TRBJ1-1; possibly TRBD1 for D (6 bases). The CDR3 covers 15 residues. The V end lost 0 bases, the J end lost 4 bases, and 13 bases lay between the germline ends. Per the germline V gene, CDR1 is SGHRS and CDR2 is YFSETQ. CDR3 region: CASSLEQGRGTEAFF. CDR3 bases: TGCGCCAGCAGCTTGGAACAGGGACGGGGCACTGAAGCTTTCTTT.

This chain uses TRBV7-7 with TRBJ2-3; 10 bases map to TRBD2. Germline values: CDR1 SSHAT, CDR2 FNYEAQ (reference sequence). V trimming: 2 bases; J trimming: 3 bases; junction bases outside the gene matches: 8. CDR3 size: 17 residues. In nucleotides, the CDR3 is TGTGCCAGCAGCTTAAGCGGGAGGGCCTCAGGAACAGATACGCAGTATTTT. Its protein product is CASSLSGRASGTDTQYF.

The CDR3 is CASSIDSQGSYEQYF. As DNA, the CDR3 is TGTGCCAGTAGTATAGATAGCCAGGGCTCCTACGAGCAGTACTTC. The J gene is TRBJ2-7, the V gene TRBV19, with D perhaps TRBD1 (5 bases). Trimming left V 0 bases short and J 0 bases short, with 9 bases between. Germline V CDR1 and CDR2: LNHDA, SQIVND (reference sequence). CDR3 length equals 15 residues.

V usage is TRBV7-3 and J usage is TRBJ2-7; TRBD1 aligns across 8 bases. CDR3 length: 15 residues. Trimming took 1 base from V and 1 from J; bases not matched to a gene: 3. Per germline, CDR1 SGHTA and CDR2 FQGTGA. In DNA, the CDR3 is TGTGCCAGCAGCTTAAAGACAGGGGATTCCTACGAGCAGTACTTC. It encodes CASSLKTGDSYEQYF.

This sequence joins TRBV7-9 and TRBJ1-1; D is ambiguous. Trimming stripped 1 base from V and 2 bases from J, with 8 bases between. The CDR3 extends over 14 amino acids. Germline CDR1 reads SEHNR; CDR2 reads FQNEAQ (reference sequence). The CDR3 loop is CASSLVGGNTEAFF. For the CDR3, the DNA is TGTGCCAGCAGCTTAGTAGGAGGAAACACTGAAGCTTTCTTT. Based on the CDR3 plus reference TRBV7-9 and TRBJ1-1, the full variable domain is DTGVSQNPRHKITKRGQNVTFRCDPISEHNRLYWYRQTLGQGPEFLTYFQNEAQLEKSRLLSDRFSAERPKGSFSTLEIQRTEQGDSAMYLCASSLVGGNTEAFFGQGTRLTVV.

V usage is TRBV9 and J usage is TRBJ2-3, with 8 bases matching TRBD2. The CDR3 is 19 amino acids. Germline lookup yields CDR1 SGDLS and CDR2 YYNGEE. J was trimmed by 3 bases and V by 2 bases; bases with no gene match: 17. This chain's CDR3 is CASSVGSRGLGGGTDTQYF. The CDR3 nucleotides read TGTGCCAGCAGCGTGGGGTCCCGGGGACTAGGGGGAGGAACAGATACGCAGTATTTT.

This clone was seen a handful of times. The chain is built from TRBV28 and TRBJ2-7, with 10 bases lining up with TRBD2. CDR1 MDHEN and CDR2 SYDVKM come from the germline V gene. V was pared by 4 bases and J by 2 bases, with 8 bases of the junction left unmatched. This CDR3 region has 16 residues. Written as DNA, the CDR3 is TGTGCCAGCAGTTCTCTACTAGCGGGATACCCCTACGAGCAGTACTTC. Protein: CASSSLLAGYPYEQYF.

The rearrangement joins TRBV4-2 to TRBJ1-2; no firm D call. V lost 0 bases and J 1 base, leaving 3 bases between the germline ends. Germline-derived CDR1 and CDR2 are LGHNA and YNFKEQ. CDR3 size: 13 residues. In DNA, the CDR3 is TGTGCCAGCAGCCAAGATCGTAACTATGGCTACACCTTC. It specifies CASSQDRNYGYTF.

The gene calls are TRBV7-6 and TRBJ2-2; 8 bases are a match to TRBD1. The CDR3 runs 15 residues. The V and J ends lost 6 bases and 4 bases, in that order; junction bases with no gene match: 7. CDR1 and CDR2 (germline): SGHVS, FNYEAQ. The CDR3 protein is CASRPGGAGTGELFF. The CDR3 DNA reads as TGTGCCAGCAGGCCAGGGGGCGCGGGCACCGGGGAGCTGTTTTTT.

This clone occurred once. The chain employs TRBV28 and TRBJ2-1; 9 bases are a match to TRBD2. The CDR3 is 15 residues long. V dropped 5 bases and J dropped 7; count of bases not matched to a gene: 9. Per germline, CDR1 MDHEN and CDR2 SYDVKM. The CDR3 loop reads CASSTMGTSINEQFF. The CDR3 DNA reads TGTGCCAGCAGTACGATGGGGACTAGCATAAATGAGCAGTTCTTC. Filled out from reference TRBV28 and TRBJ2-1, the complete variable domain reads DVKVTQSSRYLVKRTGEKVFLECVQDMDHENMFWYRQDPGLGLRLIYFSYDVKMKEKGDIPEGYSVSREKKERFSLILESASTNQTSMYLCASSTMGTSINEQFFGPGTRLTVL.

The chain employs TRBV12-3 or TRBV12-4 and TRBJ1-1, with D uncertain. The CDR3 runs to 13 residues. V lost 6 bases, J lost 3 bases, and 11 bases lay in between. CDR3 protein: CASRAPGYTEAFF. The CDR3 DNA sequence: TGTGCCAGCAGAGCTCCAGGTTACACTGAAGCTTTCTTT.

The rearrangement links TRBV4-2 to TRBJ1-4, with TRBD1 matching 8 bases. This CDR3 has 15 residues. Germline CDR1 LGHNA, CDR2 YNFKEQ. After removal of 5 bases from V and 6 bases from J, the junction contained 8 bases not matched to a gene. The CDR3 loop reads CASSSGQGIYEKLFF. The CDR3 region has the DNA TGTGCCAGCAGCTCTGGACAGGGAATTTATGAAAAACTGTTTTTT.